The entry that follows covers one T cell receptor beta chain sequence. Per the original data handling: Amplifying reference gene primers gave estimates of nucleated cell counts. The table came from immunoSEQ multiplex PCR; TCRdb's copy has only in-frame clones and leaves some out. The V and J calls and clone size come from that table; D and trimming were worked out from the DNA. The sample holds 200,000 to 250,000 clones, around 88% seen once. The data stem from a study of blood T cell repertoires in COVID-19. The source material was PBMCs or T cells enriched from blood (not recorded which). The sequence came from a woman aged 45-65 years with acute COVID-19.

CDR3 nucleotides: TGTGCCAGCAGCCCCCGCGGGGGAGGCAATCAGCCCCAGCATTTT. Translation: CASSPRGGGNQPQHF. The V gene is TRBV7-9, the J gene TRBJ1-5, with a possible D match to TRBD1 (5 bases). Trimming removed 5 bases from V and 2 bases from J, with 13 bases in between. This CDR3 has 15 amino acids. Germline V lookup: CDR1 SEHNR, CDR2 FQNEAQ (reference sequence).